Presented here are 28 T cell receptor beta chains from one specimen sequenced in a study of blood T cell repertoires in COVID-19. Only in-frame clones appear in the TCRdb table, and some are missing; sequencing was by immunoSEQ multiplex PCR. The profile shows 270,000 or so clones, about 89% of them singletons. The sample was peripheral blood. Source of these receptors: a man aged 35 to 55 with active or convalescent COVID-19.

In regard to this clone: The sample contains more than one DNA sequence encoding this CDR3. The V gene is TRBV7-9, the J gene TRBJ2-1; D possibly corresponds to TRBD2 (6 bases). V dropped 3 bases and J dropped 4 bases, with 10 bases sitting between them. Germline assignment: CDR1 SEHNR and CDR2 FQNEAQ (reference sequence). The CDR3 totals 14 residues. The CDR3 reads CASSLSGPYNEQFF. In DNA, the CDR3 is TGTGCCAGCAGCTTGAGCGGGCCTTACAATGAGCAGTTCTTC. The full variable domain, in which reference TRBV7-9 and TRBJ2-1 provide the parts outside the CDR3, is DTGVSQNPRHKITKRGQNVTFRCDPISEHNRLYWYRQTLGQGPEFLTYFQNEAQLEKSRLLSDRFSAERPKGSFSTLEIQRTEQGDSAMYLCASSLSGPYNEQFFGPGTRLTVL.

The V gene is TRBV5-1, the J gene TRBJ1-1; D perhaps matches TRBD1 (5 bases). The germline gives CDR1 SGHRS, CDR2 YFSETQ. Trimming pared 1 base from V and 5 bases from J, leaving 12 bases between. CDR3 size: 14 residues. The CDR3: CASSLSGEMTEAFF. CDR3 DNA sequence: TGCGCCAGCAGCTTGTCGGGGGAAATGACTGAAGCTTTCTTT.

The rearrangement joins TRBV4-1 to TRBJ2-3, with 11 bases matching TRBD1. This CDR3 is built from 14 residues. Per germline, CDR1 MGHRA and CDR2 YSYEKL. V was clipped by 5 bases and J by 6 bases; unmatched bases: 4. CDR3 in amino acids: CASSGQGAGDTQYF. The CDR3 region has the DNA TGCGCCAGCAGCGGACAGGGGGCAGGGGATACGCAGTATTTT.

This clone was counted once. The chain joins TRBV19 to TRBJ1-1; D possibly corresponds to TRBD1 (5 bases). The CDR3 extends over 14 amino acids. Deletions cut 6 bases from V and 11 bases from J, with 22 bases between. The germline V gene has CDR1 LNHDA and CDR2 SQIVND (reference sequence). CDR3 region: CASREGQPWWLAFF. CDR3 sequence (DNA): TGTGCCAGTAGGGAGGGGCAACCGTGGTGGTTGGCTTTCTTT.

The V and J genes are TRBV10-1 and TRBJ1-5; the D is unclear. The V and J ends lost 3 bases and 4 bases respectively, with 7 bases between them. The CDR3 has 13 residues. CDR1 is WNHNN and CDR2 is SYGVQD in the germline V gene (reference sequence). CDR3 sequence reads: CASSDMANQPQHF. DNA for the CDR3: TGCGCCAGCAGTGATATGGCAAATCAGCCCCAGCATTTT.

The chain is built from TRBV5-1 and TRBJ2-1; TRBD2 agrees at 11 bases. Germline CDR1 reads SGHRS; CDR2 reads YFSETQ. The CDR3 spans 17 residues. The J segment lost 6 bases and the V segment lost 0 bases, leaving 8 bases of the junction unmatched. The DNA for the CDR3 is TGCGCCAGCAGCTTGGGACTAGCGGGATTGGGTGCCAATGAGCAGTTCTTC. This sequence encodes CASSLGLAGLGANEQFF.

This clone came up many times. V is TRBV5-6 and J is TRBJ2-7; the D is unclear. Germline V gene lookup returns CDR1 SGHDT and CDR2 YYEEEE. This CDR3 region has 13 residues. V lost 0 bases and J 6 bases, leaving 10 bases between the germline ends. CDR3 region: CASSLGVSGEQYF. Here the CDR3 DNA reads TGTGCCAGCAGCTTGGGAGTTTCGGGCGAGCAGTACTTC.

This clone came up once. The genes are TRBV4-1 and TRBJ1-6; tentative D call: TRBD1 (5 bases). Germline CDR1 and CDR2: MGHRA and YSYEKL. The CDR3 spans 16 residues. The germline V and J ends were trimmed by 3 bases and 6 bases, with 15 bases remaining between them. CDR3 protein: CASSHPPGHSNSPLHF. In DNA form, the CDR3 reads TGCGCCAGCAGCCATCCGCCAGGGCACAGTAATTCACCCCTCCACTTT.

For the CDR3, the DNA is TGCGCCAGCAGCTTGGGACAGAATAACAATGAGCAGTTCTTC. As protein: CASSLGQNNNEQFF. This chain links TRBV5-1 with TRBJ2-1; the D gene is possibly TRBD1 (5 bases). V was pared by 0 bases and J by 5 bases, with 9 bases between. Germline V gene sequence: CDR1 SGHRS, CDR2 YFSETQ. The length of the CDR3 is 14 residues.

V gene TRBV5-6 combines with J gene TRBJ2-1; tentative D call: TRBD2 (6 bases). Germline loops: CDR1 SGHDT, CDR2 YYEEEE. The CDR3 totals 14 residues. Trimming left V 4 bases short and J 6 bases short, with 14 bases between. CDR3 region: CASSGDFQGNEQFF. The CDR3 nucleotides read TGTGCCAGCAGCGGGGACTTTCAAGGCAATGAGCAGTTCTTC.

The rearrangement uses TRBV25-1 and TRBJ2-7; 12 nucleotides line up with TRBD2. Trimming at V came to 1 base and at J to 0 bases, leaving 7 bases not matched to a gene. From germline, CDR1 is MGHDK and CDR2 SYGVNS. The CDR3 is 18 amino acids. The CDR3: CASSESRLAGGPSYEQYF. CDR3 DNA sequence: TGTGCCAGCAGTGAATCGCGTCTAGCGGGAGGGCCCTCCTACGAGCAGTACTTC.

The CDR3, as DNA: TGTGCCAGCAGTTCCCTGACAGGGTATGAGGGCTACACCTTC. It is translated as CASSSLTGYEGYTF. V is TRBV6-5 and J is TRBJ1-2, with 7 bases that match TRBD1. J lost 8 bases, V lost 4 bases, and 10 bases had no gene match. Germline V gene lookup returns CDR1 MNHEY and CDR2 SVGAGI. The CDR3 is 14 residues long.

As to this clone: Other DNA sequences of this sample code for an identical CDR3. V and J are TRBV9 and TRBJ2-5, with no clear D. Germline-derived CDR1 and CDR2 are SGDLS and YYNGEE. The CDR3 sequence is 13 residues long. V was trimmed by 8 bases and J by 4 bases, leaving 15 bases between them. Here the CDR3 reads CASSSRPGETQYF. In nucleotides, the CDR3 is TGTGCCAGTTCGTCCCGCCCGGGAGAGACCCAGTACTTC.

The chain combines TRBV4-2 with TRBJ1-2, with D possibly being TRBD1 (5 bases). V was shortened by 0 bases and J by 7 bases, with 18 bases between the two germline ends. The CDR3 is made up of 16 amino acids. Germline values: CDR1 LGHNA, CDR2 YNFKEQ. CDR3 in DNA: TGTGCCAGCAGCCAAGAGGGGGGTTCGGCAGGCAGTGGCTACACCTTC. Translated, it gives CASSQEGGSAGSGYTF.

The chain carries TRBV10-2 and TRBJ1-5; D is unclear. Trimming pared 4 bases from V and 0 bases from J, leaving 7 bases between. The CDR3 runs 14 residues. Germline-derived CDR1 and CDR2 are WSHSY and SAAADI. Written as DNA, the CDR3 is TGCGCCAGCAGTGCGGTCCGTAGCAATCAGCCCCAGCATTTT. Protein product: CASSAVRSNQPQHF.

As DNA, the CDR3 is TGTGCCAGCAGTTATGCCGGGACAGCCTCCTACGAGCAGTACTTC. The encoded protein is CASSYAGTASYEQYF. The chain recombines TRBV27 with TRBJ2-7; 7 positions match TRBD1. V was pared by 4 bases and J by 0 bases, with 6 bases of the junction left unmatched. CDR3 length: 15 residues. Germline V lookup: CDR1 MNHEY, CDR2 SMNVEV (reference sequence).

DNA of the CDR3: TGTGCCAGCAGCCTGGGACAGGGCGGGTACGAGCAGTACTTC. It yields the protein CASSLGQGGYEQYF. The V gene is TRBV3-1 (or the pseudogene TRBV3-2), the J gene TRBJ2-7, with 9 bases that match TRBD1. V was clipped by 4 bases and J by 4 bases; unmatched bases: 5. This CDR3 comprises 14 residues. Germline loops: CDR1 LGHDT, CDR2 YNNKEL (reference sequence).

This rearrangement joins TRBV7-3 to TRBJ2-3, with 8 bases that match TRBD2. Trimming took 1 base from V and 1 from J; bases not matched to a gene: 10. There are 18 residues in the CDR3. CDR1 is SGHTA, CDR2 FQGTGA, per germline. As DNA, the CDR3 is TGTGCCAGCAGCTTAAGGGGGCCAGGGACTAGGGGCACAGATACGCAGTATTTT. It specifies CASSLRGPGTRGTDTQYF.

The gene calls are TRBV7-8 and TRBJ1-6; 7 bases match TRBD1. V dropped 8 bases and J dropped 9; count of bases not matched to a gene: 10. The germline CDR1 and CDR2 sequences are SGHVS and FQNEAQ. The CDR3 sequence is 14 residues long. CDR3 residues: CASRQGTSGSPLHF. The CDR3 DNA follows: TGTGCCAGCCGACAGGGAACTTCTGGTTCACCCCTCCACTTT.

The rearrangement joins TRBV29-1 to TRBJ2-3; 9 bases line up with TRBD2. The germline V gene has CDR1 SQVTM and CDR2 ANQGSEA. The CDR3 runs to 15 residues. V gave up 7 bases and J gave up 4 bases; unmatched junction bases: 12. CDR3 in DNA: TGCAGCGCCGTTTTAGCGGGGGCAGGTGCAGATACGCAGTATTTT. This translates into CSAVLAGAGADTQYF.

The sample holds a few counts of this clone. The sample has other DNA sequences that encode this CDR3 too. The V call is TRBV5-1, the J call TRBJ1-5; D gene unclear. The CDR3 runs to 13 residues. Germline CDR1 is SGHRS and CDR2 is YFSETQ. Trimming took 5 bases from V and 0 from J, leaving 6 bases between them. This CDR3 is CASSLYSNQPQHF. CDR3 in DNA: TGCGCCAGCAGTTTATATAGCAATCAGCCCCAGCATTTT.

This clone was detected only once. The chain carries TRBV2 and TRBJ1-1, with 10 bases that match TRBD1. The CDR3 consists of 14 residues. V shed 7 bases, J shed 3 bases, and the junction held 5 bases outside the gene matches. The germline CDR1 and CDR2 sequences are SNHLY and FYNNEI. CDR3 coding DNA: TGTGCCAGCATAGGGGGGACAGGGGACACTGAAGCTTTCTTT. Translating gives CASIGGTGDTEAFF.

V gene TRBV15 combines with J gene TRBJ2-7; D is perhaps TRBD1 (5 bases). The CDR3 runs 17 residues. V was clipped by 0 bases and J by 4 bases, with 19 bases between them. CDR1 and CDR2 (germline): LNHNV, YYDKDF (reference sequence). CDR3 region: CATSRDDPTGTNYEQYF. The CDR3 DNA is TGTGCCACCAGCAGAGATGACCCTACAGGTACCAATTACGAGCAGTACTTC.

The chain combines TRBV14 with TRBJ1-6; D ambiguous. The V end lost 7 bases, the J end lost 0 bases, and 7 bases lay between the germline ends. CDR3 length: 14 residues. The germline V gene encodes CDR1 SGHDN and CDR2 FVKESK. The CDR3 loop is CASTGSSYNSPLHF. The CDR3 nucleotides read TGTGCCAGCACTGGGAGCTCCTATAATTCACCCCTCCACTTT.

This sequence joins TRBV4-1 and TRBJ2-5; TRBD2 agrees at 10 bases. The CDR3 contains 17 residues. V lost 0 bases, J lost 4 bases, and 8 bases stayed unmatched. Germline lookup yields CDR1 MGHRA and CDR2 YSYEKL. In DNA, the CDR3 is TGCGCCAGCAGCCAAGATTCAGCGGGAGGGTACGGAGAGACCCAGTACTTC. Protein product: CASSQDSAGGYGETQYF.

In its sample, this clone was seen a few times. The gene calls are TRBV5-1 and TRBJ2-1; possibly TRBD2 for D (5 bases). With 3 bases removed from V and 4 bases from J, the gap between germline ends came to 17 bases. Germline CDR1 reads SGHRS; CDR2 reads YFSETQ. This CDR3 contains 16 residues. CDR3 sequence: CASSSQTPGGYNEQFF. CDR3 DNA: TGCGCCAGCAGCTCCCAGACCCCAGGAGGTTACAATGAGCAGTTCTTC.

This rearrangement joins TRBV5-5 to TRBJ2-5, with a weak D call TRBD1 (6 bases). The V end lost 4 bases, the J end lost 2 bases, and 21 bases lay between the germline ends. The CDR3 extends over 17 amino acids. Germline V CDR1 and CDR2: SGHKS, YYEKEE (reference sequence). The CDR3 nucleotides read TGTGCCAGCAGCCCAACGAGCAGGGGTTGGACACAAGAGACCCAGTACTTC. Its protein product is CASSPTSRGWTQETQYF.

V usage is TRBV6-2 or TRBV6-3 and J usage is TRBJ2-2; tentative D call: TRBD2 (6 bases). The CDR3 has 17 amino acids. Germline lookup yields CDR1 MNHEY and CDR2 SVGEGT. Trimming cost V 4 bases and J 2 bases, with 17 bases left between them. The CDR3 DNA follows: TGTGCCAGCAGTTCCTGGGGAGGAGGAGTTAACACCGGGGAGCTGTTTTTT. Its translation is CASSSWGGGVNTGELFF.